Presented here are 22 T cell receptor beta chains from one specimen sequenced in a study of blood T cell repertoires in COVID-19. Sequenced by immunoSEQ multiplex PCR; TCRdb stores in-frame clones only, minus some. The repertoire includes a few hundred thousand clones, about 79% of them detected once, and approximately 1.4% sits in the top ten. Sequencing was carried out using PBMCs or T cells enriched from blood (not recorded which). These receptor sequences come from a woman aged 40 to 55 with acute COVID-19.

J is TRBJ1-4 and V is TRBV5-1, with no clear D. Germline CDR1 SGHRS, CDR2 YFSETQ. The CDR3 loop spans 15 amino acids. V was pared by 2 bases and J by 5 bases, with 13 bases between. The CDR3 sequence is CASSFTEGGNEKLFF. CDR3 in DNA: TGCGCCAGCAGCTTTACTGAGGGTGGGAATGAAAAACTGTTTTTT.

This clone came up once. The V gene is TRBV30, the J gene TRBJ2-5, with D uncertain. Germline CDR1 reads GTSNPN; CDR2 reads SVGIG (reference sequence). Trimming took 2 bases from V and 2 from J, leaving 6 bases between them. This CDR3 contains 12 residues. The CDR3 DNA is TGTGCCTGGAGTTTGGCTCAAGAGACCCAGTACTTC. This gives the protein CAWSLAQETQYF.

This rearrangement joins TRBV4-1 to TRBJ2-5; tentatively, D is TRBD1 (6 bases). Per germline, CDR1 MGHRA and CDR2 YSYEKL. V was cut by 6 bases and J by 1 base, with 12 bases left in between. The CDR3 consists of 14 residues. The CDR3 DNA sequence: TGCGCCAGCAGTCGAGAGGGGGTCCAAGAGACCCAGTACTTC. Encoded protein: CASSREGVQETQYF.

This clone occurred once. The chain is built from TRBV30 and TRBJ1-2; D call uncertain. CDR3 size: 12 residues. V was shortened by 4 bases and J by 4 bases, with 10 bases between the two germline ends. Germline values: CDR1 GTSNPN, CDR2 SVGIG (reference sequence). The CDR3 sequence: CAWIQRIYGYTF. CDR3 in DNA: TGTGCCTGGATACAGCGGATCTATGGCTACACCTTC.

V is TRBV3-1 (or the pseudogene TRBV3-2) and J is TRBJ2-3, with 9 bases aligning to TRBD2. Germline V gene sequence: CDR1 LGHDT, CDR2 YNNKEL (reference sequence). The length of the CDR3 is 17 residues. Trimming took 0 bases from V and 7 from J; bases not matched to a gene: 11. CDR3 protein: CASSQDSAGGPLNTQYF. CDR3 DNA: TGTGCCAGCAGCCAAGATTCCGCGGGGGGGCCTCTAAATACGCAGTATTTT.

This clone was seen a few times. In the same sample, other DNA sequences code for this CDR3. The DNA of the CDR3 is TGTGCCAGCAGCTTAATGGGTGCGGGGGGGCCTCTAAGCACAGATACGCAGTATTTT. Encoded protein: CASSLMGAGGPLSTDTQYF. The V and J genes are TRBV7-3 and TRBJ2-3, with 9 bases that match TRBD2. CDR3 length equals 19 residues. V gave up 1 base and J gave up 0 bases; unmatched junction bases: 11. From germline, CDR1 is SGHTA and CDR2 FQGTGA.

The CDR3 DNA reads TGTGCCAGCAGCATAGCGACAGGGGGATCGAACACCGGGGAGCTGTTTTTT. Its protein is CASSIATGGSNTGELFF. The chain couples TRBV21-1 to TRBJ2-2; the listed D gene, TRBD1, was not tested against the DNA. TRBV21-1 is deemed a pseudogene. CDR3 length: 17 residues.

V and J are TRBV3-1 (or the pseudogene TRBV3-2) and TRBJ1-3, with 10 bases identical to TRBD1. CDR1 is LGHDT and CDR2 is YNNKEL in the germline V gene (reference sequence). V was pared by 0 bases and J by 1 base, with 6 bases of the junction left unmatched. CDR3 length: 18 amino acids. As DNA, the CDR3 is TGTGCCAGCAGCCAAGATAGCGGACAGGGGGGTTCTGGAAACACCATATATTTT. Amino acids: CASSQDSGQGGSGNTIYF.

This chain joins TRBV7-8 and TRBJ2-1; 10 bases line up with TRBD2. The CDR3 is 13 amino acids. V dropped 3 bases and J dropped 10; count of bases not matched to a gene: 3. The germline CDR1 and CDR2 sequences are SGHVS and FQNEAQ. CDR3 sequence (DNA): TGTGCCAGCAGCTTTGAACTAGCGGGGGAGCAGTTCTTC. As protein: CASSFELAGEQFF.

This clone showed up just once. The V and J genes are TRBV25-1 and TRBJ2-1; TRBD1 matches 9 bases. The CDR3 extends over 15 amino acids. Germline V gene data show CDR1 as MGHDK and CDR2 as SYGVNS. Trimming removed 8 bases from V and 4 bases from J; junction bases left unmatched: 9. CDR3 sequence: CASRTGVGGYNEQFF. Written as DNA, the CDR3 is TGTGCCAGCCGGACAGGGGTCGGGGGGTACAATGAGCAGTTCTTC.

The V gene is TRBV5-1, the J gene TRBJ2-3; 9 bases line up with TRBD1. CDR1 is SGHRS and CDR2 is YFSETQ in the germline V gene. The J segment lost 1 base and the V segment lost 4 bases, leaving 4 bases of the junction unmatched. The CDR3 has 15 residues. The CDR3 DNA follows: TGCGCCAGCAGCAGGACAGGGGACCGCACAGATACGCAGTATTTT. Translating it yields CASSRTGDRTDTQYF.

The chain joins TRBV28 to TRBJ2-3; 8 nucleotides agree with TRBD1. The trim removed 3 bases at V and 1 base at J, leaving 3 bases unmatched. This CDR3 has 15 residues. CDR1 and CDR2 from the germline V gene are MDHEN and SYDVKM. The CDR3 loop reads CASSFRDRRTDTQYF. The CDR3 coding sequence is TGTGCCAGCAGTTTCCGGGACAGGCGCACAGATACGCAGTATTTT.

The genes are TRBV11-2 and TRBJ1-3, with D maybe TRBD1 (6 bases). Germline-derived CDR1 and CDR2 are SGHAT and FQNNGV. Trimming shortened V by 6 bases and J by 4 bases, and 13 bases separated the two germline ends. The length of the CDR3 is 14 residues. The CDR3 DNA reads TGTGCCAGCAGTTACAACAGGGAGGGAAACACCATATATTTT. Its translation is CASSYNREGNTIYF. The full variable domain, completed using reference TRBV11-2 and TRBJ1-3, is EAGVAQSPRYKIIEKRQSVAFWCNPISGHATLYWYQQILGQGPKLLIQFQNNGVVDDSQLPKDRFSAERLKGVDSTLKIQPAKLEDSAVYLCASSYNREGNTIYFGEGSWLTVV.

The chain employs TRBV7-6 and TRBJ2-1, with 9 bases matching TRBD2. This CDR3 is built from 19 residues. Germline CDR1 SGHVS, CDR2 FNYEAQ. Losses at the gene ends were 3 bases for V and 0 bases for J; bases not matched to a gene: 12. The CDR3 DNA is TGTGCCAGCAGCTTGTTCCCTAGCGGGGATCTGAGCTCCTACAATGAGCAGTTCTTC. Translating it yields CASSLFPSGDLSSYNEQFF.

DNA for the CDR3: TGTGCCAGCAGCTTTTCGGACGGGGGTACGCAGTATTTT. It is translated as CASSFSDGGTQYF. This chain links TRBV11-2 with TRBJ2-3; maybe TRBD2 (6 bases). Deletions cut 3 bases from V and 8 bases from J, with 12 bases between. The germline V gene has CDR1 SGHAT and CDR2 FQNNGV. There are 13 residues in the CDR3.

The J gene is TRBJ2-1, the V gene TRBV7-7; the D gene is possibly TRBD2 (6 bases). V was clipped by 1 base and J by 1 base, with 11 bases between them. The germline V gene has CDR1 SSHAT and CDR2 FNYEAQ (reference sequence). The CDR3 loop spans 16 amino acids. Written as DNA, the CDR3 is TGTGCCAGCAGCTTAGGGTTAGGAGGGTCCTACAATGAGCAGTTCTTC. It encodes CASSLGLGGSYNEQFF.

The V call is TRBV28, the J call TRBJ1-2; TRBD1 might be the D (5 bases). CDR1 MDHEN and CDR2 SYDVKM come from the germline V gene. V shed 10 bases and J shed 8 bases, with 14 bases lying between them. CDR3 length: 11 amino acids. CDR3 nucleotides: TGTGCCACCTTGCGACAGCCGGGCTACACCTTC. The encoded protein is CATLRQPGYTF.

This sequence joins TRBV7-8 and TRBJ1-1, with a tentative D call TRBD1 (6 bases). The CDR3 runs to 15 residues. Trimming left V 5 bases short and J 7 bases short, with 20 bases between. Germline values: CDR1 SGHVS, CDR2 FQNEAQ. The CDR3 DNA is TGTGCCAGCAGCCCTAGGGGGACCGCCCGGGGTGAAGCTTTCTTT. Residues: CASSPRGTARGEAFF.

This clone was found many times. The chain recombines TRBV28 with TRBJ2-1, with D possibly being TRBD2 (6 bases). CDR3 size: 15 residues. Germline V gene sequence: CDR1 MDHEN, CDR2 SYDVKM. V was pared by 7 bases and J by 7 bases, with 20 bases between. CDR3 nucleotides: TGTGCCAGCATCTCCGTAGCGGTCCTAGGGAATGAGCAGTTCTTC. Translation gives CASISVAVLGNEQFF.

The chain joins TRBV7-3 to TRBJ2-1, with 7 bases identical to TRBD1. Germline V gives CDR1 SGHTA, CDR2 FQGTGA. The CDR3 spans 15 residues. The ends lost 6 bases at V and 4 bases at J; junction bases unmatched: 9. CDR3: CASRKPGQIYNEQFF. In DNA, the CDR3 is TGTGCCAGCAGGAAACCGGGACAGATTTACAATGAGCAGTTCTTC. Complete variable domain (other parts from reference TRBV7-3 and TRBJ2-1): GAGVSQTPSNKVTEKGKYVELRCDPISGHTALYWYRQSLGQGPEFLIYFQGTGAADDSGLPNDRFFAVRPEGSVSTLKIQRTERGDSAVYLCASRKPGQIYNEQFFGPGTRLTVL.

The chain couples TRBV3-1 (or the pseudogene TRBV3-2) to TRBJ1-3; tentatively, D is TRBD1 (6 bases). CDR3 size: 16 residues. V lost 2 bases and J lost 1, with 12 bases in between. CDR1 LGHDT and CDR2 YNNKEL come from the germline V gene (reference sequence). The CDR3 DNA reads TGTGCCAGCAGCCAAAGGTTGCAGGGGTCTGGAAACACCATATATTTT. This encodes CASSQRLQGSGNTIYF.

The chain recombines TRBV9 with TRBJ2-5; D remains unclear. The CDR3 covers 13 residues. The V gene lost 0 bases and the J gene lost 5 bases, with 8 bases spanning the gap. Germline V gene sequence: CDR1 SGDLS, CDR2 YYNGEE. CDR3 residues: CASSVAEFETQYF. The CDR3 bases are TGTGCCAGCAGCGTAGCCGAGTTTGAGACCCAGTACTTC.